The 17 T cell receptor beta chains listed next were all sequenced from one sample in a study of monozygotic twins with cystic fibrosis. Method: immunoSEQ multiplex PCR; TCRdb's copy keeps in-frame clones and lacks some. The repertoire holds approximately 32,000 clones, with roughly 96% as singletons. The sample comprised blood. These receptors originate from a girl between 2 and 10 years old with cystic fibrosis.

The chain links TRBV5-1 to TRBJ2-7; a weak D match, TRBD1 (5 bases). The CDR3 loop spans 15 amino acids. Germline V gives CDR1 SGHRS, CDR2 YFSETQ. Trimming shortened V by 2 bases and J by 8 bases, and 20 bases separated the two germline ends. In nucleotides, the CDR3 is TGCGCCAGCAGCTTCCGCCAGGGCTCCCCTACGCAGCAGTACTTC. It codes for CASSFRQGSPTQQYF.

The count of this clone is one. The chain employs TRBV7-2 and TRBJ2-6; no clear D gene. Germline assignment: CDR1 SGHTA and CDR2 FQGNSA. Between the trimmed V and J ends, which lost 3 bases and 3 bases, there was a span of 6 bases. The CDR3 extends over 14 amino acids. CDR3 sequence (DNA): TGTGCCAGCAGCTTTTCCCTTGGGGCCAACGTCCTGACTTTC. Its protein is CASSFSLGANVLTF.

The rearrangement joins TRBV19 to TRBJ1-2, with TRBD1 matching over 11 bases. The CDR3 runs to 13 residues. V shed 6 bases, J shed 3 bases, and the junction held 0 bases outside the gene matches. In germline, CDR1 is LNHDA, CDR2 SQIVND (reference sequence). The CDR3 region is CASRDRGHYGYTF. The DNA of the CDR3 is TGTGCCAGTAGGGACAGGGGGCACTATGGCTACACCTTC.

CDR3 sequence (DNA): TGCAGTGCTAGAGATCAGTGGGGGCAGTTCTTC. Translation gives CSARDQWGQFF. The chain couples TRBV20-1 to TRBJ2-1; D ambiguous. CDR1 and CDR2 from the germline V gene are DFQATT and SNEGSKA (reference sequence). The V end was cut by 0 bases, the J end by 12 bases, with 9 bases between. CDR3 length equals 11 residues.

The CDR3 reads CASSPPTGGDSPLHF. For the CDR3, the DNA is TGTGCCAGCAGTCCACCGACAGGGGGGGATTCACCCCTCCACTTT. This sequence joins TRBV28 and TRBJ1-6; 9 nucleotides agree with TRBD1. Germline lookup yields CDR1 MDHEN and CDR2 SYDVKM. The CDR3 spans 15 residues. The J segment lost 8 bases and the V segment lost 5 bases, leaving 7 bases of the junction unmatched.

The chain is built from TRBV25-1 and TRBJ1-1, with 7 bases that match TRBD1. Germline V lookup: CDR1 MGHDK, CDR2 SYGVNS. The J segment lost 1 base and the V segment lost 6 bases, leaving 5 bases of the junction unmatched. CDR3 size: 14 residues. The CDR3: CASREQGTNTEAFF. In DNA form, the CDR3 reads TGTGCCAGCAGAGAACAGGGGACGAACACTGAAGCTTTCTTT.

This chain joins TRBV7-9 and TRBJ2-1; 8 bases line up with TRBD2. V shed 5 bases and J 8 bases; nucleotides not matched to a gene: 14. The CDR3 sequence is 16 residues long. The germline gives CDR1 SEHNR, CDR2 FQNEAQ (reference sequence). Here the CDR3 reads CASSRQMSGRVDEQFF. The DNA of the CDR3 is TGTGCCAGCAGCCGCCAGATGAGCGGGAGAGTGGATGAGCAGTTCTTC.

The CDR3 nucleotides are TGTGCCAGCAGCCCCCGCTGGGATCAGGACAATGAGCAGTTCTTC. Translating gives CASSPRWDQDNEQFF. The chain combines TRBV7-8 with TRBJ2-1; the D is unclear. Germline CDR1 SGHVS, CDR2 FQNEAQ. The CDR3 loop spans 15 amino acids. Trimming removed 5 bases at V and 5 bases at J, with 16 bases between. Using reference TRBV7-8 and TRBJ2-1 for the parts outside the CDR3, the full variable domain is GAGVSQSPRYKVAKRGQDVALRCDPISGHVSLFWYQQALGQGPEFLTYFQNEAQLDKSGLPSDRFFAERPEGSVSTLKIQRTQQEDSAVYLCASSPRWDQDNEQFFGPGTRLTVL.

A few counts support this clone. J is TRBJ2-6 and V is TRBV6-1; no reliable D call. CDR3 length: 14 residues. The ends were cut back, 7 bases at V and 0 bases at J, with 7 bases in the middle. CDR1 and CDR2 from the germline V gene are MNHNS and SASEGT. CDR3 bases: TGTGCCAGCAATGACAACTCTGGGGCCAACGTCCTGACTTTC. Its protein is CASNDNSGANVLTF.

The chain employs TRBV10-2 and TRBJ2-3, with a tentative D call TRBD1 (5 bases). This CDR3 spans 18 amino acids. Looked up from germline, CDR1 is WSHSY and CDR2 is SAAADI. V was trimmed by 2 bases and J by 6 bases, leaving 24 bases between them. CDR3 protein: CASSERDLAEGALDTQYF. Written as DNA, the CDR3 is TGCGCCAGCAGTGAGAGGGATTTGGCCGAAGGGGCATTGGATACGCAGTATTTT.

The rearrangement uses TRBV6-1 and TRBJ2-3, with 10 bases matching TRBD2. Trimming cost V 6 bases and J 6 bases; bases outside gene matches: 9. Germline CDR1 reads MNHNS; CDR2 reads SASEGT. The CDR3 has 15 amino acids. CDR3 residues: CASRTGTSDRDTQYF. The CDR3 region has the DNA TGTGCCAGCAGAACCGGGACTAGCGATAGGGATACGCAGTATTTT.

The J gene is TRBJ1-1, the V gene TRBV6-5, with 7 bases lining up with TRBD1. This CDR3 is built from 13 residues. J gave up 11 bases and V 6 bases, and 12 bases lay outside the gene matches. In germline, CDR1 is MNHEY, CDR2 SVGAGI. In nucleotides, the CDR3 is TGTGCCAGCAGCCAAGGGACAGATCTTAAGGCTTTCTTT. Its protein product is CASSQGTDLKAFF.

V and J are TRBV6-5 and TRBJ2-5, with TRBD2 matching 9 bases. V lost 6 bases and J lost 5; bases outside the gene matches: 7. Germline CDR1 reads MNHEY; CDR2 reads SVGAGI. The CDR3 has 14 amino acids. DNA for the CDR3: TGTGCCAGCAGCCCGCTAGCGGGAACGGAGACCCAGTACTTC. Translated: CASSPLAGTETQYF.

This sequence joins TRBV5-4 and TRBJ2-5; D gene ambiguous. The CDR3 covers 14 residues. V shed 2 bases and J shed 2 bases, with 10 bases lying between them. Per germline, CDR1 SGHNT and CDR2 YYREEE (reference sequence). As DNA, the CDR3 is TGTGCCAGCAGCTTACAGCCGAATCAAGAGACCCAGTACTTC. This encodes CASSLQPNQETQYF. The full variable domain, rest sourced from reference TRBV5-4 and TRBJ2-5, is ETGVTQSPTHLIKTRGQQVTLRCSSQSGHNTVSWYQQALGQGPQFIFQYYREEENGRGNFPPRFSGLQFPNYSSELNVNALELDDSALYLCASSLQPNQETQYFGPGTRLLVL.

The V call is TRBV5-1, the J call TRBJ2-5; no clear D gene. Germline CDR1 reads SGHRS; CDR2 reads YFSETQ. With 0 bases removed from V and 1 base from J, the gap between germline ends came to 7 bases. The CDR3 length is 14 residues. The CDR3, as DNA: TGCGCCAGCAGCTTGGGCGGCAGCCAAGAGACCCAGTACTTC. Translation gives CASSLGGSQETQYF. Based on the CDR3 plus reference TRBV5-1 and TRBJ2-5, the full variable domain is KAGVTQTPRYLIKTRGQQVTLSCSPISGHRSVSWYQQTPGQGLQFLFEYFSETQRNKGNFPGRFSGRQFSNSRSEMNVSTLELGDSALYLCASSLGGSQETQYFGPGTRLLVL.

This clone has just one count. The CDR3 DNA is TGTGCCAGCAGCTCCCCCGATACTTACTCCTACGAGCAGTACTTC. Residues: CASSSPDTYSYEQYF. The J gene is TRBJ2-7, the V gene TRBV7-9; the D is unclear. The germline gives CDR1 SEHNR, CDR2 FQNEAQ (reference sequence). The CDR3 runs 15 residues. V lost 4 bases and J 0 bases, leaving 13 bases between the germline ends.

The chain recombines TRBV4-1 with TRBJ1-1; 7 bases line up with TRBD1. This CDR3 comprises 14 residues. V shed 0 bases and J 5 bases; nucleotides not matched to a gene: 3. The germline gives CDR1 MGHRA, CDR2 YSYEKL. The CDR3 loop reads CASSQERDRTEAFF. In DNA, the CDR3 is TGCGCCAGCAGCCAAGAGCGGGACAGAACTGAAGCTTTCTTT.